This T cell receptor beta chain was identified during a study of T-cell reconstitution after alpha-beta-depleted transplantation in children. CDR1 SGDLS and CDR2 YYNGEE come from the germline V gene. This CDR3 comprises 15 residues. General study results and limits: Surviving recipient T cells and thymic progenitors accounted for the high day-60 TCRbeta diversity observed in some patients.

As concerns this clonotype: Its specificity is not known. Germline and junction disagree at one end, which may indicate a read error.

As it was prepared, the TCRbeta library received unique molecular identifiers. TCRdb called the PCR reads again in MiXCR, with one record for every CDR3 protein. Here the sample spans over 200,000 distinct CDR3 sequences, approximately 15% being singletons. This TCR derives from a male patient under 10 years old who had a stem cell transplant for acute lymphoblastic leukemia, so the T cells may come from the graft donor. V usage is TRBV9 and J usage is TRBJ2-1; D remains unclear. The sequencing used PBMCs, mostly from graft donor cells, collected 360 days after TCRalphabeta/CD19-depleted stem cell transplant. CDR3 nucleotides: TGTGCCAGCAGTTTAGACGGAAGCTCGGTCAATAAGCAGTTCTTC. Its translation is CASSLDGSSVNKQFF. Drawing the rest from reference TRBV9 and TRBJ2-1, the complete variable domain is DSGVTQTPKHLITATGQRVTLRCSPRSGDLSVYWYQQSLDQGLQFLIQYYNGEERAKGNILERFSAQQFPDLHSELNLSSLELGDSALYFCASSLDGSSVNKQFFGPGTRLTVL.